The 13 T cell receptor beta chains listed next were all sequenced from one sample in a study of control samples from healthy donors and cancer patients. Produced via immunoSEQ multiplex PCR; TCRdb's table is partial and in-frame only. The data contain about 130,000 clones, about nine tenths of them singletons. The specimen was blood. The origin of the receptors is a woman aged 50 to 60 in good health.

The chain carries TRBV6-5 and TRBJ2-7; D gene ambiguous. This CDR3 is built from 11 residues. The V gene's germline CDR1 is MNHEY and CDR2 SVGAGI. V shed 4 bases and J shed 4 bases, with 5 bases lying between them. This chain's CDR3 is CASSWLYEQYF. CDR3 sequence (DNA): TGTGCCAGCAGTTGGTTGTACGAGCAGTACTTC.

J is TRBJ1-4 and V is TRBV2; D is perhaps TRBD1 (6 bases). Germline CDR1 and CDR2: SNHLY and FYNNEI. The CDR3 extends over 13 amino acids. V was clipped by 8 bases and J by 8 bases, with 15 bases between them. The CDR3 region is CASSVQGGEKLFF. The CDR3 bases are TGTGCCAGCTCGGTACAGGGAGGAGAAAAACTGTTTTTT.

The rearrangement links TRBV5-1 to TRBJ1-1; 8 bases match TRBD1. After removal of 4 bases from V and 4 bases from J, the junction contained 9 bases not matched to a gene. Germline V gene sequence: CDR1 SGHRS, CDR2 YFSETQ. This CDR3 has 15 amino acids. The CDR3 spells CASSLGTGIPTEAFF. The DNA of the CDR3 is TGCGCCAGCAGCCTCGGGACAGGCATTCCCACTGAAGCTTTCTTT.

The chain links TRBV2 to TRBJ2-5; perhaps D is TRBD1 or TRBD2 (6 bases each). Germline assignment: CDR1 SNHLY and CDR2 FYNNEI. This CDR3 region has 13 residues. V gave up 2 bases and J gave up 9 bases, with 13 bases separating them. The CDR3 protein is CASSEKTGGAQYF. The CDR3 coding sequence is TGTGCCAGCAGTGAAAAGACAGGCGGGGCCCAGTACTTC.

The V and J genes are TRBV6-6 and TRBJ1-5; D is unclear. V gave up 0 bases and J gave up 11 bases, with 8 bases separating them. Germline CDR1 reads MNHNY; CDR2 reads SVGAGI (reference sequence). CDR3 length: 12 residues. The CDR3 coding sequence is TGTGCCAGCAGTTACTCTGGGGAGGCCCAGCATTTT. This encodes CASSYSGEAQHF.

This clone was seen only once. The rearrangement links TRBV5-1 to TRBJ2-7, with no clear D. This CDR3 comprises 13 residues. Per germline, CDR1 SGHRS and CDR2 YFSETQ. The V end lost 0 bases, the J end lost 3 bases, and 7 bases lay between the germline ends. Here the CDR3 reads CASSLAVNYEQYF. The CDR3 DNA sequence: TGCGCCAGCAGCTTGGCTGTGAACTACGAGCAGTACTTC.

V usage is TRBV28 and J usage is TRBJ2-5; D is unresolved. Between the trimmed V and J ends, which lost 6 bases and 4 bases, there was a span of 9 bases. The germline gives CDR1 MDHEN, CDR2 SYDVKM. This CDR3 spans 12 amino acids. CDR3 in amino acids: CASSPTRETQYF. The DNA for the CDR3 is TGTGCCAGCAGCCCTACCCGAGAGACCCAGTACTTC. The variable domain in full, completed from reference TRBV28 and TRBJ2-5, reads DVKVTQSSRYLVKRTGEKVFLECVQDMDHENMFWYRQDPGLGLRLIYFSYDVKMKEKGDIPEGYSVSREKKERFSLILESASTNQTSMYLCASSPTRETQYFGPGTRLLVL.

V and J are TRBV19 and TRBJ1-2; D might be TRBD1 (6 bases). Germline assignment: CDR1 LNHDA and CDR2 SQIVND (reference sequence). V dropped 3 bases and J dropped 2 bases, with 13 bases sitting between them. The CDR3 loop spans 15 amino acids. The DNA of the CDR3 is TGTGCCAGTAGTATCTGGAGCAGGGGCAACTATGGCTACACCTTC. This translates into CASSIWSRGNYGYTF.

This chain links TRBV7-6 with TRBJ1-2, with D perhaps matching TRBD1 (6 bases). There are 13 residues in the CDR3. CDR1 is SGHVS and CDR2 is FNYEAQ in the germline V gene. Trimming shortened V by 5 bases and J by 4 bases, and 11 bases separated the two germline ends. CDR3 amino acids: CASSLGQSYGYTF. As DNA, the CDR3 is TGTGCCAGCAGCCTCGGACAGAGCTATGGCTACACCTTC.

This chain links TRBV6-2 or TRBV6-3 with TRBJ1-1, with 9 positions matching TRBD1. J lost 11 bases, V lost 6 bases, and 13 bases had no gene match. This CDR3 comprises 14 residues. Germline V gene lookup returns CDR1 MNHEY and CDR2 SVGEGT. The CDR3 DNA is TGTGCCAGCAGCCCTCGGACAGGGGTCTTAAGGGCTTTCTTT. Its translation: CASSPRTGVLRAFF.

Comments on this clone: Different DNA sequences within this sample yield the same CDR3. The CDR3 sequence is CSASAGNTEAFF. The CDR3 bases are TGCAGTGCTAGTGCCGGTAACACTGAAGCTTTCTTT. The chain carries TRBV20-1 and TRBJ1-1; D is uncertain. Trimming left V 3 bases short and J 2 bases short, with 7 bases between. CDR1 DFQATT and CDR2 SNEGSKA come from the germline V gene (reference sequence). The length of the CDR3 is 12 residues.

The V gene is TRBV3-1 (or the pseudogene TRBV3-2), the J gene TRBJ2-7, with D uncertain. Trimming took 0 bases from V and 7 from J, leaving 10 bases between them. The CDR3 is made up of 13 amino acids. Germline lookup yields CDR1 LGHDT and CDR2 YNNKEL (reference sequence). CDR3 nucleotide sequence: TGTGCCAGCAGCCAAGAGGCCTACGGGGAGCAGTACTTC. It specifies CASSQEAYGEQYF.

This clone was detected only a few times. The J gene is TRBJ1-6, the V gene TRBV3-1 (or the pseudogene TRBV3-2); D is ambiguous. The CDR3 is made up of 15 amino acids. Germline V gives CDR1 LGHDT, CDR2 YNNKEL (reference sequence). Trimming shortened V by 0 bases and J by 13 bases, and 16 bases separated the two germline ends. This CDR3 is CASSQDSQSLHPLHF. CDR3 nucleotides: TGTGCCAGCAGCCAAGATAGTCAGAGCCTCCATCCCCTCCACTTT.